Below, 8 T cell receptor beta chains from the same sample are listed, as sequenced in a study of blood T cells in healthy people across ages. Using a J-beta primer mix together with a sample-barcoded 5' primer, a second PCR was run for roughly 7 to 12 cycles. Using its own MiXCR run on the 5' RACE reads, TCRdb lists one record per CDR3 protein. This table holds around 1.5 million distinct CDR3 sequences, around 59% found once. The specimen was blood. The source of these receptors is a young man in good health.

The chain is built from TRBV27 and TRBJ1-2; no reliable D call. CDR1 and CDR2 (germline): MNHEY, SMNVEV (reference sequence). CDR3 length: 11 residues. V lost 8 bases, J lost 6 bases, and 10 bases lay in between. The CDR3 is CASGVGNGYTF. The CDR3 DNA reads as TGTGCCAGCGGAGTGGGGAATGGCTACACCTTC.

This clonotype came up a few times. This chain links TRBV7-9 with TRBJ1-2; D perhaps matches TRBD1 (5 bases). Between the trimmed V and J ends, which lost 5 bases and 3 bases, there was a span of 16 bases. CDR3 length equals 15 residues. Germline CDR1 reads SEHNR; CDR2 reads FQNEAQ (reference sequence). CDR3 nucleotide sequence: TGTGCCAGCAGCAACGAAAGGGACCGTCACTATGGCTACACCTTC. Translation: CASSNERDRHYGYTF.

V gene TRBV5-5 combines with J gene TRBJ2-5, with TRBD2 as a possible D gene (5 bases). This CDR3 contains 13 residues. V lost 6 bases to trimming and J lost 3 bases, with 12 bases between them. Germline V gene sequence: CDR1 SGHKS, CDR2 YYEKEE (reference sequence). The CDR3 loop is CASTTDGEETQYF. In nucleotides, the CDR3 is TGTGCCAGCACAACTGACGGGGAAGAGACCCAGTACTTC.

The rearrangement links TRBV5-1 to TRBJ1-6; D gene ambiguous. V lost 2 bases and J 9 bases, leaving 12 bases between the germline ends. This CDR3 is 14 amino acids long. Looked up from germline, CDR1 is SGHRS and CDR2 is YFSETQ. This CDR3 is CASSLRPPTSPLHF. CDR3 DNA sequence: TGCGCCAGCAGCTTACGGCCCCCTACTTCACCCCTCCACTTT.

The chain joins TRBV4-2 to TRBJ2-7; D gene ambiguous. Germline V gives CDR1 LGHNA, CDR2 YNFKEQ. Trimming removed 4 bases from V and 2 bases from J, with 9 bases in between. CDR3 size: 13 residues. CDR3 sequence: CASSLYQAYEQYF. CDR3 coding DNA: TGTGCCAGCAGCCTATATCAGGCCTACGAGCAGTACTTC.

J is TRBJ1-1 and V is TRBV7-8; D gene unclear. V lost 4 bases and J lost 0, with 15 bases in between. Germline V gene data show CDR1 as SGHVS and CDR2 as FQNEAQ. CDR3 length: 16 residues. The CDR3 is CASSSIPARMNTEAFF. The CDR3 DNA reads as TGTGCCAGCAGCTCAATTCCGGCCCGGATGAACACTGAAGCTTTCTTT.

This chain connects TRBV27 to TRBJ2-7; 8 nucleotides agree with TRBD2. CDR3 length equals 16 residues. V was pared by 5 bases and J by 5 bases, with 14 bases of the junction left unmatched. Looked up from germline, CDR1 is MNHEY and CDR2 is SMNVEV (reference sequence). CDR3 residues: CASSSPAGLVIDEQYF. DNA for the CDR3: TGTGCCAGCAGTAGCCCCGCGGGACTAGTGATCGACGAGCAGTACTTC.

The CDR3 spells CASSSTWGPYEQYF. CDR3 bases: TGTGCCAGCAGTTCGACATGGGGGCCCTACGAGCAGTACTTC. V usage is TRBV28 and J usage is TRBJ2-7, with a possible D match to TRBD1 (6 bases). Per germline, CDR1 MDHEN and CDR2 SYDVKM. The ends were cut back, 4 bases at V and 2 bases at J, with 12 bases in the middle. This CDR3 region has 14 residues. The whole variable domain, remainder taken from reference TRBV28 and TRBJ2-7, is DVKVTQSSRYLVKRTGEKVFLECVQDMDHENMFWYRQDPGLGLRLIYFSYDVKMKEKGDIPEGYSVSREKKERFSLILESASTNQTSMYLCASSSTWGPYEQYFGPGTRLTVT.